These 31 T cell receptor beta chains share one sample of origin, sequenced in a study of CD8 T cells in Susac syndrome. Random-hexamer reverse transcription was applied to about 0.45 to 1 ug RNA. A single record per CDR3 protein comes from TCRdb applying MiXCR to the immunoSEQ multiplex PCR reads. The sample yields hundreds of thousands of distinct CDR3 sequences, roughly 85% seen once. Input material: CD8+ T cells from PBMCs. These receptors were obtained from a human donor with multiple sclerosis.

The rearrangement joins TRBV7-8 to TRBJ2-1, with D maybe TRBD1 (6 bases). The CDR3 contains 15 residues. Per the germline V gene, CDR1 is SGHVS and CDR2 is FQNEAQ. Deletions cut 7 bases from V and 1 base from J, with 14 bases between. DNA of the CDR3: TGTGCCAGCACCGAGGGGGACACATCCTACAATGAGCAGTTCTTC. Its protein product is CASTEGDTSYNEQFF.

This chain connects TRBV5-8 to TRBJ2-5; either TRBD1 or TRBD2 may supply D (5 bases each). The CDR3 has 18 residues. V lost 5 bases to trimming and J lost 5 bases, with 28 bases between them. Germline CDR1 SGHTS, CDR2 YDEGEE. This CDR3 is CASSRVRGRTQEKETQYF. As DNA, the CDR3 is TGTGCCAGCAGTCGCGTCCGGGGCCGGACACAGGAGAAGGAGACCCAGTACTTC.

This clonotype was observed a single time. In DNA, the CDR3 is TGTGCCAGCAGTTACTTGACTAGCGGGAGCCATGAGCAGTTCTTC. Translation gives CASSYLTSGSHEQFF. This rearrangement joins TRBV6-2 or TRBV6-3 to TRBJ2-1; TRBD2 aligns across 12 bases. Germline CDR1 and CDR2: MNHEY and SVGEGT. With V trimmed by 1 base and J by 8 bases, 3 bases remained unmatched. The CDR3 consists of 15 residues.

This clonotype was counted a few times. This sequence joins TRBV29-1 and TRBJ2-1; 9 nucleotides agree with TRBD2. Trimming at V came to 7 bases and at J to 7 bases, leaving 17 bases not matched to a gene. This CDR3 is built from 16 residues. The V gene's germline CDR1 is SQVTM and CDR2 ANQGSEA. As DNA, the CDR3 is TGCAGCGCATCGCCCCTAGCGGGATCGTGGCGAAATGAGCAGTTCTTC. Protein product: CSASPLAGSWRNEQFF.

V usage is TRBV7-9 and J usage is TRBJ2-7; 9 positions agree with TRBD1. The length of the CDR3 is 16 residues. V shed 1 base and J 1 base; nucleotides not matched to a gene: 5. The V gene's germline CDR1 is SEHNR and CDR2 FQNEAQ (reference sequence). CDR3 sequence reads: CASSLVVGQGSYEQYF. In nucleotides, the CDR3 is TGTGCCAGCAGCTTAGTGGTGGGACAGGGATCCTACGAGCAGTACTTC.

The rearrangement joins TRBV28 to TRBJ2-1; 10 nucleotides match TRBD2. CDR3 length: 15 amino acids. Germline CDR1 is MDHEN and CDR2 is SYDVKM. V lost 6 bases and J lost 8; bases outside the gene matches: 10. For the CDR3, the DNA is TGTGCCAGCAGCCCCCAGCCTAGCGGGAGTGATGAGCAGTTCTTC. Translating gives CASSPQPSGSDEQFF.

The genes are TRBV29-1 and TRBJ2-5; D gene unclear. CDR3 length: 17 residues. Germline CDR1 reads SQVTM; CDR2 reads ANQGSEA. V gave up 3 bases and J gave up 2 bases, with 22 bases separating them. The CDR3 protein is CSVELVMYGLTQETQYF. The DNA for the CDR3 is TGCAGCGTTGAGTTGGTGATGTATGGATTAACACAAGAGACCCAGTACTTC.

The chain has TRBV10-3 and TRBJ1-5; D is uncertain. Trimming removed 6 bases at V and 4 bases at J, with 13 bases between. Germline V gives CDR1 ENHRY, CDR2 SYGVKD. CDR3 length equals 14 residues. In DNA form, the CDR3 reads TGTGCCATCAGGGACGGAGAAGGGAATCAGCCCCAGCATTTT. It yields the protein CAIRDGEGNQPQHF.

The V call is TRBV12-3 or TRBV12-4, the J call TRBJ2-7, with 7 bases identical to TRBD1. The CDR3 contains 15 residues. V was pared by 5 bases and J by 6 bases, with 13 bases of the junction left unmatched. CDR3 sequence: CASSPWDSAICEQYF. CDR3 DNA sequence: TGTGCCAGCAGTCCCTGGGACAGTGCTATATGCGAGCAGTACTTC.

This clonotype was detected once. The chain links TRBV6-2 or TRBV6-3 to TRBJ1-2; D remains unclear. The V gene lost 2 bases and the J gene lost 3 bases, with 16 bases spanning the gap. The germline V gene encodes CDR1 MNHEY and CDR2 SVGEGT. This CDR3 is 16 amino acids long. This chain's CDR3 is CASSYRPNKGDYGYTF. CDR3 in DNA: TGTGCCAGCAGTTACCGTCCCAATAAGGGAGACTATGGCTACACCTTC.

The chain links TRBV5-6 to TRBJ2-7; D gene unclear. CDR1 is SGHDT and CDR2 is YYEEEE in the germline V gene. The CDR3 is 16 residues long. V dropped 0 bases and J dropped 0 bases, with 13 bases sitting between them. In DNA, the CDR3 is TGTGCCAGCAGCTTGGCCTACCTCCCCCTCTCCTACGAGCAGTACTTC. Encoded protein: CASSLAYLPLSYEQYF. The entire variable domain, with the rest obtained from reference TRBV5-6 and TRBJ2-7, is as follows: DAGVTQSPTHLIKTRGQQVTLRCSPKSGHDTVSWYQQALGQGPQFIFQYYEEEERQRGNFPDRFSGHQFPNYSSELNVNALLLGDSALYLCASSLAYLPLSYEQYFGPGTRLTVT.

V gene TRBV7-9 combines with J gene TRBJ2-7; unclear D gene. The germline V gene encodes CDR1 SEHNR and CDR2 FQNEAQ (reference sequence). Trimming pared 7 bases from V and 3 bases from J, leaving 13 bases between. CDR3 length: 13 amino acids. Written as DNA, the CDR3 is TGTGCCAGCACCGGCGACACGGACTACGAGCAGTACTTC. Translation: CASTGDTDYEQYF.

The chain couples TRBV24-1 to TRBJ2-1; D unresolved. Germline values: CDR1 KGHDR, CDR2 SFDVKD. This CDR3 contains 13 residues. Trimming removed 4 bases from V and 9 bases from J, with 12 bases in between. CDR3 DNA: TGTGCCACCAGTGAGACGACACCTCCTGAGCAGTTCTTC. This encodes CATSETTPPEQFF.

The chain links TRBV4-3 to TRBJ2-7; perhaps D is TRBD1 or TRBD2 (5 bases each). Germline V gene data show CDR1 as LGHNA and CDR2 as YSLEER. The CDR3 contains 14 residues. Trimming stripped 0 bases from V and 6 bases from J, with 12 bases between. The CDR3 DNA reads as TGCGCCAGCAGCCAAGAGGGCGACGGGGCCGAGCAGTACTTC. Its translation is CASSQEGDGAEQYF.

The gene calls are TRBV7-2 and TRBJ1-1, with 8 bases fitting TRBD1. This CDR3 is 16 amino acids long. Germline V CDR1 and CDR2: SGHTA, FQGNSA. The V gene end was trimmed by 3 bases and the J gene end by 4 bases; junction bases not matched to a gene: 10. CDR3 in amino acids: CASSLQQGASGTEAFF. The CDR3 bases are TGTGCCAGCAGCTTGCAGCAGGGGGCCAGCGGCACTGAAGCTTTCTTT.

The V gene is TRBV20-1, the J gene TRBJ2-7; D remains unclear. This CDR3 contains 13 residues. The germline V and J ends were trimmed by 1 base and 2 bases, with 9 bases remaining between them. The V gene's germline CDR1 is DFQATT and CDR2 SNEGSKA (reference sequence). The CDR3 DNA is TGCAGTGCTAGAGCCCTAAGGGCCTACGAGCAGTACTTC. The encoded protein is CSARALRAYEQYF.

To note about this clonotype: Its ends do not fully match the called genes, so a read error is possible. CDR3 nucleotide sequence: TGTGCCAGCAACTTAATGGGGGGATTGAACACTGAAGCTTTCTTT. Its protein is CASNLMGGLNTEAFF. The chain joins TRBV7-3 to TRBJ1-1; TRBD1 is a possible D gene (5 bases). The germline V gene encodes CDR1 SGHTA and CDR2 FQGTGA. This CDR3 is built from 15 residues. Looking up the rest from reference TRBV7-3 and TRBJ1-1 gives the full variable domain: GAGVSQTPSNKVTEKGKYVELRCDPISGHTALYWYRQSLGQGPEFLIYFQGTGAADDSGLPNDRFFAVRPEGSVSTLKIQRTERGDSAVYLCASNLMGGLNTEAFFGQGTRLTVV.

As to this clonotype: At one of its ends the junction is not consistent with the germline gene, which may arise from a read error. The rearrangement uses TRBV6-5 and TRBJ1-2; possibly TRBD1 for D (6 bases). The length of the CDR3 is 17 residues. The germline gives CDR1 MNHEY, CDR2 SVGAGI. In DNA, the CDR3 is TGTGCCAACAGTTTGGCGCGGACAGCCGGAGTGTCGTTGGGCTACACCTTC. Its translation: CANSLARTAGVSLGYTF.

V usage is TRBV19 and J usage is TRBJ2-7; a weak D match, TRBD2 (5 bases). Deletions cut 5 bases from V and 7 bases from J, with 21 bases between. Per germline, CDR1 LNHDA and CDR2 SQIVND (reference sequence). CDR3 size: 15 residues. The CDR3 here is CASSFILSTTGEQYF. DNA of the CDR3: TGTGCCAGTAGTTTTATACTTAGTACGACGGGAGAGCAGTACTTC.

The chain joins TRBV7-8 to TRBJ2-7, with D perhaps assigned TRBD1 or TRBD2 (6 bases each). Germline V gives CDR1 SGHVS, CDR2 FQNEAQ. Trimming took off 6 bases at V and 0 bases at J, with 9 bases between the two ends. This CDR3 contains 13 residues. The CDR3 reads CASRGGSSYEQYF. CDR3 nucleotide sequence: TGTGCCAGCAGAGGGGGGAGCTCCTACGAGCAGTACTTC.

This sequence joins TRBV12-3 or TRBV12-4 and TRBJ2-7, with D uncertain. V shed 3 bases and J shed 2 bases, with 8 bases lying between them. The CDR3 is made up of 13 amino acids. The CDR3 protein is CASSLPSTYEQYF. CDR3 coding DNA: TGTGCCAGCAGTTTGCCGAGTACCTACGAGCAGTACTTC.

The V gene is TRBV29-1, the J gene TRBJ1-2, with 8 nucleotides matching TRBD1. Trimming removed 4 bases from V and 8 bases from J; junction bases left unmatched: 15. The CDR3 is made up of 15 amino acids. Germline V lookup: CDR1 SQVTM, CDR2 ANQGSEA. The CDR3 DNA reads TGCAGCGTTGTCCGGGCAGGGGGCCCCATCTGGGGCTACACCTTC. Translating it yields CSVVRAGGPIWGYTF. The variable domain in full, with the rest retrieved from reference TRBV29-1 and TRBJ1-2, is SAVISQKPSRDICQRGTSLTIQCQVDSQVTMMFWYRQQPGQSLTLIATANQGSEATYESGFVIDKFPISRPNLTFSTLTVSNMSPEDSSIYLCSVVRAGGPIWGYTFGSGTRLTVV.

The V call is TRBV24-1, the J call TRBJ1-2; D may be TRBD1 (6 bases). V gave up 2 bases and J gave up 4 bases, with 16 bases separating them. The CDR3 spans 16 residues. Germline V gene lookup returns CDR1 KGHDR and CDR2 SFDVKD. CDR3 sequence (DNA): TGTGCCACCAGTGATTCAGCGACGGACAGAGCCTATGGCTACACCTTC. It yields the protein CATSDSATDRAYGYTF.

The genes are TRBV2 and TRBJ2-1; D not resolved. The CDR3 is 13 residues long. Trimming removed 6 bases at V and 0 bases at J, with 6 bases between. CDR1 is SNHLY, CDR2 FYNNEI, per germline. The CDR3 sequence: CASRGSSYNEQFF. CDR3 DNA: TGTGCCAGCAGGGGGTCCTCCTACAATGAGCAGTTCTTC.

The gene calls are TRBV28 and TRBJ1-5; D call uncertain. The CDR3 spans 13 residues. Germline V lookup: CDR1 MDHEN, CDR2 SYDVKM. V lost 4 bases and J lost 0, with 4 bases in between. The CDR3 reads CASSSLSNQPQHF. As DNA, the CDR3 is TGTGCCAGCAGTTCACTTAGCAATCAGCCCCAGCATTTT.

In nucleotides, the CDR3 is TGTGCCAGCAGTTACCAGGGACTAGCGATCTCAGCCTACGAGCAGTACTTC. Protein: CASSYQGLAISAYEQYF. This chain links TRBV6-5 with TRBJ2-7; 10 bases fit TRBD2. The germline V gene encodes CDR1 MNHEY and CDR2 SVGAGI. Unmatched junction bases numbered 9, after V lost 2 bases and J lost 2 bases. The CDR3 is 17 residues long.

The rearrangement links TRBV3-1 to TRBJ2-1; 10 bases map to TRBD2. CDR1 is LGHDT, CDR2 YNNKEL, per germline (reference sequence). CDR3 size: 16 residues. Trimming at V came to 1 base and at J to 7 bases, leaving 7 bases not matched to a gene. CDR3 amino acids: CASSQARASGSNEQFF. CDR3 DNA: TGTGCCAGCAGCCAAGCAAGGGCTAGCGGGAGTAATGAGCAGTTCTTC.

This rearrangement joins TRBV27 to TRBJ1-1; D is unresolved. This CDR3 comprises 13 residues. Germline V gene sequence: CDR1 MNHEY, CDR2 SMNVEV (reference sequence). Trimming shortened V by 5 bases and J by 1 base, and 8 bases separated the two germline ends. The CDR3 spells CASSIQRNTEAFF. CDR3 bases: TGTGCCAGCAGTATACAGAGGAACACTGAAGCTTTCTTT.

The chain joins TRBV30 to TRBJ2-7, with 10 positions matching TRBD1. This CDR3 comprises 14 residues. V lost 5 bases, J lost 2 bases, and 6 bases stayed unmatched. Germline V lookup: CDR1 GTSNPN, CDR2 SVGIG (reference sequence). CDR3 region: CAWGYGTGAYEQYF. As DNA, the CDR3 is TGTGCCTGGGGTTACGGGACAGGGGCCTACGAGCAGTACTTC.

The chain combines TRBV27 with TRBJ1-2; D not certain. This CDR3 contains 13 residues. Trimming removed 6 bases from V and 3 bases from J, with 11 bases in between. Germline values: CDR1 MNHEY, CDR2 SMNVEV (reference sequence). The CDR3 here is CASRRSMDYGYTF. For the CDR3, the DNA is TGTGCCAGCAGACGAAGTATGGACTATGGCTACACCTTC.

The CDR3 nucleotides are TGCGCCAGCAGCCACTCCCCTAGGCTAAACCTTAATGAAAAACTGTTTTTT. Translated: CASSHSPRLNLNEKLFF. The chain recombines TRBV4-3 with TRBJ1-4; no clear D. Per germline, CDR1 LGHNA and CDR2 YSLEER. The V and J ends lost 3 bases and 4 bases respectively, with 18 bases between them. CDR3 length equals 17 residues.